The 8 T cell receptor beta chains reported below all come from one sample, sequenced in a study of cytomegalovirus exposure and HLA in healthy donors. The PCR ran on 60 Vbeta and 13 Jbeta primers. Method: immunoSEQ multiplex PCR; TCRdb's copy keeps in-frame clones and lacks some. In the table there are roughly 100,000 clones, over 55% of which are singletons. The sample was PBMCs. The source is a woman aged 50 to 65 in good health and CMV-seropositive.

This clone was counted only a few times. The genes are TRBV9 and TRBJ1-2; 8 positions match TRBD1. This CDR3 spans 15 amino acids. The germline V gene encodes CDR1 SGDLS and CDR2 YYNGEE. Trimming cost V 0 bases and J 7 bases; bases outside gene matches: 8. CDR3 nucleotides: TGTGCCAGCAGCGTAGCTCCGGGACAGGACGGTGGCTACACCTTC. This sequence encodes CASSVAPGQDGGYTF.

V gene TRBV19 combines with J gene TRBJ1-2; weak D call: TRBD1 (6 bases). The CDR3 is made up of 17 amino acids. Germline CDR1 LNHDA, CDR2 SQIVND (reference sequence). V shed 7 bases and J shed 4 bases, with 25 bases lying between them. The CDR3 DNA reads TGTGCCAGTAAATCGGTGGCAGGGGAAGGTTCTGGCTATGGCTACACCTTC. It specifies CASKSVAGEGSGYGYTF.

The chain joins TRBV4-2 to TRBJ1-4, with 10 positions matching TRBD1. Germline V gene sequence: CDR1 LGHNA, CDR2 YNFKEQ. The CDR3 totals 15 residues. V shed 4 bases and J 7 bases; nucleotides not matched to a gene: 6. The CDR3 here is CASSPLTGGPEKLFF. The CDR3 nucleotides read TGTGCCAGCAGCCCCTTGACAGGGGGCCCTGAAAAACTGTTTTTT.

On this clone itself: The junction departs from the called germline gene at one end, perhaps through a read error. This chain links TRBV7-9 with TRBJ2-3, with 14 bases fitting TRBD2. This CDR3 comprises 17 residues. In germline, CDR1 is SEHNR, CDR2 FQNEAQ (reference sequence). This CDR3 is CSSSPTSGGVFTDTQYF. The CDR3 DNA follows: TGTTCCAGCAGCCCGACTAGCGGGGGGGTTTTTACAGATACGCAGTATTTT.

This clone was counted once. The chain couples TRBV4-1 to TRBJ1-5, with D possibly being TRBD1 (6 bases). V lost 3 bases, J lost 6 bases, and 15 bases lay in between. The CDR3 is 15 residues long. Germline CDR1 reads MGHRA; CDR2 reads YSYEKL. CDR3 nucleotide sequence: TGCGCCAGCAGCCACCGGACAGAAGGCGGTCAGCCCCAGCATTTT. Its protein product is CASSHRTEGGQPQHF.

This sequence joins TRBV5-1 and TRBJ2-1, with 10 bases aligning to TRBD2. This CDR3 comprises 16 residues. In germline, CDR1 is SGHRS, CDR2 YFSETQ. With 4 bases clipped from V and 10 bases from J, the junction kept 14 bases outside the gene matches. Here the CDR3 DNA reads TGCGCCAGCAGCCCCCAGGGGAGCGGGGGGGCCATCGAGCAGTTCTTC. Its translation is CASSPQGSGGAIEQFF. Together with reference TRBV5-1 and TRBJ2-1, the CDR3 gives the full variable domain: KAGVTQTPRYLIKTRGQQVTLSCSPISGHRSVSWYQQTPGQGLQFLFEYFSETQRNKGNFPGRFSGRQFSNSRSEMNVSTLELGDSALYLCASSPQGSGGAIEQFFGPGTRLTVL.

This clone appeared a single time. The rearrangement links TRBV10-3 to TRBJ2-7; 9 nucleotides align to TRBD2. Per the germline V gene, CDR1 is ENHRY and CDR2 is SYGVKD. The V and J ends lost 0 bases and 3 bases, in that order; junction bases with no gene match: 6. The CDR3 extends over 16 amino acids. The CDR3 DNA follows: TGTGCCATCAGTGAGTCGGCTAGCGGGGACCTCTACGAGCAGTACTTC. This encodes CAISESASGDLYEQYF.

This clone came up a few times. This chain links TRBV19 with TRBJ2-7, with D possibly being TRBD1 (6 bases). Trimming cost V 6 bases and J 2 bases, with 11 bases left between them. Germline assignment: CDR1 LNHDA and CDR2 SQIVND (reference sequence). The length of the CDR3 is 13 residues. The CDR3 spells CASSPDRTYEQYF. Here the CDR3 DNA reads TGTGCCAGTAGCCCAGACAGGACCTACGAGCAGTACTTC.